Listed below are T cell receptor beta chains from one sample, sequenced in a study of blood T cells in healthy people across ages. TCRdb re-analysed the 5' RACE reads in MiXCR, keeping a single row per CDR3 protein. The sample has 380,000 or so distinct CDR3 sequences; 45% to 60% are singletons. The sample comprised blood. The receptors were sampled from a man aged 60 to 69 in good health. The CDR3 runs from the conserved cysteine through the conserved F or W. Each record gives: V gene, CDR3 protein.

TRBV28 | CASSLSGGTLYEQYF
TRBV7-2 | CASRRDRATEAFF
TRBV20-1 | CSASAGTCEQYF
TRBV4-2 | CASSQDMIGINSPLHF
TRBV10-3 | CAIRSTERNTEAFF
TRBV20-1 | CSARDNPSGFDTQYF
TRBV4-1 | CASSQDVGEFYYEQYF
TRBV5-1 | CASSWRMEEKLFF
TRBV11-1 | CASSLASTSGSTSGANVLTF
TRBV7-9 | CAVALGQNLHNEQFF
TRBV21-1 | CASSKRGDPSHTGELFF
TRBV15 | CATSREGARETQYF
TRBV2 | CASKRGPNTGELFF
TRBV7-2 | CASSLIGGSGSEQYF
TRBV7-2 | CASSPGTGGPIPYNEQYF
TRBV5-1 | CASSLGGTQGEQYF
TRBV29-1 | CSARQGRGTDTQYF
TRBV7-3 | CASSLDSAGGTNEQYF
TRBV28 | CASSSGQETQYF
TRBV6-2/TRBV6-3 | CASRPSGRGNTDTQYF
TRBV24-1 | CATSDRDRAGETQYF
TRBV7-2 | CASSVSFNWRELADTQYF
TRBV7-3 | CASSSSLAGFGEQFF
TRBV28 | CASGDSYYEQYF
TRBV9 | CASSVVGGRSTDTQYF
TRBV2 | CASGSRVTTDTQYF
TRBV6-5 | CASSYGGGRSYEQYF
TRBV30 | CAGRIENEQFF
TRBV6-5 | CASSYAGGSPNEQYF
TRBV12-3/TRBV12-4 | CASSLVFRTGRTYEQYF
TRBV7-9 | CASSSGTGDTYEQYF
TRBV5-1 | CASSLAGGRYNEQFF
TRBV6-2/TRBV6-3 | CASRQNRDRAFYGYTF
TRBV2 | CASRIAALQETQYF
TRBV20-1 | CSATVGGPTYEQYF